The 14 T cell receptor beta chains below were found in one sample sequenced in a study of T-cell memory formation after mild COVID-19. Each CDR3 protein is one row after TCRdb ran MiXCR on the 5' RACE reads. The repertoire includes about 170,000 distinct CDR3 sequences, 13% of them detected once, and 2.5% to 4% sits in the top ten. The sample consisted of PBMCs or a T cell subset sorted from them (not recorded which). The receptor source for this set is a man aged 18 to 30 who had mild COVID-19 (a few samples of this study predate the infection). Cell type and time point are not known.

The V and J genes are TRBV7-8 and TRBJ2-7; D gene ambiguous. Germline-derived CDR1 and CDR2 are SGHVS and FQNEAQ. Trimming left V 5 bases short and J 2 bases short, with 7 bases between. The CDR3 length is 12 residues. The CDR3 is CASSRNPYEQYV. For the CDR3, the DNA is TGTGCCAGCAGCAGAAATCCCTACGAGCAGTACGTC.

This clonotype was detected only a few times. V usage is TRBV7-8 and J usage is TRBJ1-1, with D uncertain. Trimming left V 5 bases short and J 2 bases short, with 15 bases between. CDR1 SGHVS and CDR2 FQNEAQ come from the germline V gene. The CDR3 length is 15 residues. CDR3 sequence (DNA): TGTGCCAGCAGCCTAAATCCTGACCCCAACACTGAAGCTTTCTTT. As protein: CASSLNPDPNTEAFF.

The rearrangement joins TRBV4-3 to TRBJ2-5; D perhaps matches TRBD2 (5 bases). CDR3 length: 14 residues. Germline assignment: CDR1 LGHNA and CDR2 YSLEER. V dropped 0 bases and J dropped 5 bases, with 10 bases sitting between them. The CDR3 DNA sequence: TGCGCCAGCAGCCAAGATACCGGGGTTGAGACCCAGTACTTC. As protein: CASSQDTGVETQYF.

This chain connects TRBV5-6 to TRBJ1-3; 8 bases line up with TRBD1. This CDR3 is 15 amino acids long. J gave up 4 bases and V 2 bases, and 5 bases lay outside the gene matches. In germline, CDR1 is SGHDT, CDR2 YYEEEE. The CDR3 spells CASSFPRTGGNTIYF. As DNA, the CDR3 is TGTGCCAGCAGCTTTCCTCGGACAGGGGGAAACACCATATATTTT.

This clonotype has a handful of counts. The chain has TRBV15 and TRBJ2-3, with 8 bases aligning to TRBD2. V shed 3 bases and J 6 bases; nucleotides not matched to a gene: 8. Germline values: CDR1 LNHNV, CDR2 YYDKDF (reference sequence). The CDR3 is 15 amino acids. The CDR3: CATSSPIAGRDTQYF. DNA for the CDR3: TGTGCCACCAGCAGTCCGATAGCGGGGAGGGATACGCAGTATTTT.

This clonotype was found a few times. This chain uses TRBV4-1 with TRBJ1-1; TRBD1 agrees at 7 bases. Trimming took 6 bases from V and 5 from J; bases not matched to a gene: 18. From germline, CDR1 is MGHRA and CDR2 YSYEKL. This CDR3 is built from 17 residues. The CDR3: CASSQPVRGRPPTEAFF. The CDR3 DNA follows: TGCGCCAGCAGTCAGCCGGTTAGGGGGCGGCCACCAACTGAAGCTTTCTTT.

This clonotype has only a few counts. This chain connects TRBV3-1 to TRBJ2-1, with a possible D match to TRBD1 (6 bases). Trimming took 0 bases from V and 6 from J, leaving 6 bases between them. CDR3 length equals 13 residues. Per the germline V gene, CDR1 is LGHDT and CDR2 is YNNKEL (reference sequence). CDR3 protein: CASSQDRGNEQFF. The CDR3, as DNA: TGTGCCAGCAGCCAAGACAGGGGCAATGAGCAGTTCTTC.

This clonotype was seen only a few times. The V gene is TRBV27, the J gene TRBJ2-7; the match to TRBD1 covers 9 bases. The germline gives CDR1 MNHEY, CDR2 SMNVEV (reference sequence). The CDR3 totals 14 residues. The V segment lost 5 bases and the J segment 13 bases; nucleotides outside the gene matches: 15. The CDR3 region is CASSLTGGRSVVYV. For the CDR3, the DNA is TGTGCCAGCAGTCTAACAGGGGGCCGTAGTGTCGTATACGTC.

About this clonotype: One end of the junction varies from germline; a read error may be responsible. The J gene is TRBJ1-4, the V gene TRBV7-9; 7 nucleotides agree with TRBD1. The CDR3 runs 16 residues. Germline lookup yields CDR1 SEHNR and CDR2 FQNEAQ (reference sequence). CDR3 in amino acids: CASSVAQTGMNEKLFF. For the CDR3, the DNA is TGTGCCAGCAGCGTAGCCCAGACAGGGATGAATGAAAAACTGTTTTTT.

The chain is built from TRBV4-2 and TRBJ1-4; D remains ambiguous. This CDR3 region has 14 residues. Germline V CDR1 and CDR2: LGHNA, YNFKEQ. Trimming pared 1 base from V and 3 bases from J, leaving 6 bases between. The CDR3 region has the DNA TGTGCCAGCAGCCAAGTCGGGGCTAATGAAAAACTGTTTTTT. This translates into CASSQVGANEKLFF.

The chain employs TRBV11-2 and TRBJ1-6, with 7 bases aligning to TRBD1. The germline gives CDR1 SGHAT, CDR2 FQNNGV. The CDR3 loop spans 14 amino acids. V lost 8 bases and J lost 5; bases outside the gene matches: 6. This chain's CDR3 is CASAGTDNNSPLHF. Here the CDR3 DNA reads TGTGCCAGCGCCGGGACAGATAATAATTCACCCCTCCACTTT.

This clonotype has just a few counts. The chain employs TRBV5-5 and TRBJ2-7, with 10 nucleotides matching TRBD1. Germline V gene lookup returns CDR1 SGHKS and CDR2 YYEKEE (reference sequence). The CDR3 consists of 15 residues. V shed 6 bases and J 6 bases; nucleotides not matched to a gene: 12. CDR3: CASTLLSGQGSEQYF. CDR3 DNA sequence: TGTGCCAGCACCCTCCTTTCGGGACAGGGGTCCGAGCAGTACTTC.

The table lists this clonotype with many counts. A junction end diverges from the germline sequence, so it may reflect a read error. The J gene is TRBJ2-5, the V gene TRBV7-7; TRBD1 matches 9 bases. The CDR3 consists of 15 residues. Germline values: CDR1 SSHAT, CDR2 FNYEAQ (reference sequence). The CDR3 protein is CASSSGTGWYETQYF. The DNA for the CDR3 is TGTGCTAGCAGCTCCGGGACAGGGTGGTACGAGACCCAGTACTTC.

This chain connects TRBV12-3 or TRBV12-4 to TRBJ2-1; the D is unclear. With 3 bases removed from V and 9 bases from J, the gap between germline ends came to 9 bases. The length of the CDR3 is 12 residues. The CDR3 nucleotides are TGTGCCAGCAGTTTTCCCAATCGTGAGCAGTTCTTC. Protein product: CASSFPNREQFF.